A selection of T cell receptor beta chains follows, all from one sample in a study of control samples from healthy donors and cancer patients. Only in-frame clones appear in the TCRdb table, and some are missing; sequencing was by immunoSEQ multiplex PCR. The sample records 10,000 to 15,000 clones, roughly 88% being singletons. Specimen: formalin-fixed, paraffin-embedded tissue. These receptors all stem from a male donor with melanoma. Each CDR3 is given with its conserved first and last residue. Fields, in order: V gene, clone size, J gene, D gene, CDR3 DNA, CDR3 protein. The D gene is left open where the match is weak. Only some rows state a clone size, as once, few, many or a class for expanded clones.

>TRBV5-4|NA|TRBJ2-1|TRBD1
TGTGCCAGCAGCCTCGACAGGGGGTATGAGCAGTTCTTC
CASSLDRGYEQFF
>TRBV10-3|NA|TRBJ1-1|NA
TGTGCCGGGCGGGGGGATAACTCTAGGAACACTGAAGCTTTCTTT
CAGRGDNSRNTEAFF
>TRBV20-1|NA|TRBJ2-3|NA
TGCAGTGCTAGTGCGGGAACGGCAGATACGCAGTATTTT
CSASAGTADTQYF
>TRBV5-1|NA|TRBJ2-2|NA
TGCGCCAGCAGCTCGAGGACTGGGGACACCGGGGAGCTGTTTTTT
CASSSRTGDTGELFF
>TRBV5-1|medium-sized|TRBJ1-1|NA
TGCGCCAGCAGCTTGGTAGTCGGCGTGAACACTGAAGCTTTCTTT
CASSLVVGVNTEAFF
>TRBV18|NA|TRBJ1-1|NA
TGTGCCAGCTCACTAATGGGGCCTTCGAACACTGAAGCTTTCTTT
CASSLMGPSNTEAFF
>TRBV20-1|NA|TRBJ2-7|NA
TGCAGTGCTAGAGGTCCTGGCGAGCAGTACTTC
CSARGPGEQYF
>TRBV28|NA|TRBJ2-3|TRBD2
TGTGCCAGCAGTGTACTAGCGGGAAACACAGATACGCAGTATTTT
CASSVLAGNTDTQYF
>TRBV5-1|NA|TRBJ1-5|NA
TGCGCCAGCAGGGTGAATAGCAATCAGCCCCAGCATTTT
CASRVNSNQPQHF
>TRBV7-9|NA|TRBJ1-2|NA
TGTGCCAGCAGCCTTTTGTTGTATGGCTACACCTTC
CASSLLLYGYTF
>TRBV14|NA|TRBJ1-3|NA
TGTGCCAACAGCCAAGATCGTCTTAAAAGCGGTAACACCTTTTACTCCTCTGGAAACACCATATATTTT
CANSQDRLKSGNTFYSSGNTIYF
>TRBV24-1|NA|TRBJ1-2|NA
TGTGCCACCAGTGATTTGTGGGGTGGCTACACCTTC
CATSDLWGGYTF
>TRBV3-1/TRBV3-2|NA|TRBJ2-5|NA
TGTGCCAGCAGCCCACACGAGAGCCAAGAGACCCAGTACTTC
CASSPHESQETQYF
>TRBV7-2|NA|TRBJ2-2|NA
TGTGCCAGCAGCTTAATTCGCCCGCCGAACACCGGGGAGCTGTTTTTT
CASSLIRPPNTGELFF
>TRBV12-3/TRBV12-4|NA|TRBJ2-5|NA
TGTGCCAGCAGCTCAACCTGGGAGGAGACCCAGTACTTC
CASSSTWEETQYF
>TRBV7-2|NA|TRBJ2-3|NA
TGTGCCAGCAGCCCCCGACTGTTTCCTAGCACAGATACGCAGTATTTT
CASSPRLFPSTDTQYF
>TRBV6-5|NA|TRBJ2-7|TRBD1
TGTGCCAGCAGTTTCCTCGGGACAGACTCCTACGAGCAGTACTTC
CASSFLGTDSYEQYF
>TRBV5-1|NA|TRBJ2-1|NA
TGCGCCAGCAGCTTGGCCTTGGCAGGTAAAGGTGAGCAGTTCTTC
CASSLALAGKGEQFF
>TRBV6-5|NA|TRBJ1-1|NA
TGTGCCAGCAGTTACCTTGGGGGGGCCACGAACACTGAAGCTTTCTTT
CASSYLGGATNTEAFF
>TRBV5-4|NA|TRBJ2-7|NA
TGTGCCAGCAGCTATTCCTACGAGCAGTACTTC
CASSYSYEQYF
>TRBV6-6|NA|TRBJ2-7|NA
TGTGCCAGCAGTTACCTCGACAGTGGGTACGAGCAGTACTTC
CASSYLDSGYEQYF
>TRBV11-3|NA|TRBJ1-2|NA
TGTGCCAGCAGCAAATTGACAGTTGGCTATGGCTACACCTTC
CASSKLTVGYGYTF
>TRBV11-3|NA|TRBJ1-1|NA
TGTGCCAGCAGCTTAGGTTTCGCGACTGAAGCTTTCTTT
CASSLGFATEAFF
>TRBV6-6|NA|TRBJ1-6|TRBD1
TGTGCCAGCAGCGCCTCCGGGACAGGGGGCTCACCCCTCCACTTT
CASSASGTGGSPLHF
>TRBV7-5|NA|TRBJ2-1|NA
TGTGCCAAAAGGGACAGGGGAAGAATCCACCCTAGCGGGAGGGCCTACAATGAGCAGTTCTTC
CAKRDRGRIHPSGRAYNEQFF
>TRBV6-2/TRBV6-3|NA|TRBJ1-2|NA
TGTGCCAGCAGCCGCGAGGGTACCTTCTATGGCTACACCTTC
CASSREGTFYGYTF
>TRBV2|NA|TRBJ1-4|TRBD1
TGTGCCAGCAGTGTGAGGGGGACAGGGGAAAAACTGTTTTTT
CASSVRGTGEKLFF
>TRBV7-9|once|TRBJ1-6|NA
TGTGCCAGCAGCTTAAACCCTGGGGGCGCGAATTCACCCCTCCACTTT
CASSLNPGGANSPLHF
>TRBV2|NA|TRBJ1-5|NA
TGTGCCAGCAGAGACGACAGCGAGGGTCAGCCCCAGCATTTT
CASRDDSEGQPQHF
>TRBV18|NA|TRBJ2-2|NA
TGTGCCAGCTCACAAGACACGAACACCGGGGAGCTGTTTTTT
CASSQDTNTGELFF
>TRBV11-2|NA|TRBJ2-1|TRBD2
TGTGCCAGCAGCCACGGGGGTATGGCGGGAGTCAGGAATGAGCAGTTCTTC
CASSHGGMAGVRNEQFF
>TRBV11-3|NA|TRBJ1-3|NA
TGTGCCAGCAGCTCAGACAGCACTGGAAACACCATATATTTT
CASSSDSTGNTIYF
>TRBV11-3|once|TRBJ2-7|TRBD1
TGTGCCAGCAGCATGGGACAGGGATACGAGCAGTACTTC
CASSMGQGYEQYF
>TRBV12-3/TRBV12-4|NA|TRBJ1-1|TRBD1
TGTGCCAGCAGCTTAGACAGGGCTGCTGAAGCTTTCTTT
CASSLDRAAEAFF
>TRBV2|NA|TRBJ2-1|NA
TGTGCCAGCAGTGGATTGGCGGGGCTTTCCTACAATGAGCAGTTCTTC
CASSGLAGLSYNEQFF
>TRBV12-3/TRBV12-4|NA|TRBJ2-5|TRBD1
TGTGCCAGCAGGGGACAGAACCAAGAGACCCAGTACTTC
CASRGQNQETQYF
>TRBV28|NA|TRBJ1-2|TRBD1
TGTGCCAGCAGTTTAGACAGGGGACTGAAGGGCTACACCTTC
CASSLDRGLKGYTF
>TRBV14|NA|TRBJ1-2|NA
TGTGCCAGCAGCCGGCTTGGGACACAAAACTATGGCTACACCTTC
CASSRLGTQNYGYTF
>TRBV29-1|once|TRBJ2-1|TRBD1
TGCAGCGTTAACCGGGACAGGGGGTACAATGAGCAGTTCTTC
CSVNRDRGYNEQFF
>TRBV3-1/TRBV3-2|NA|TRBJ1-2|TRBD1
TGTGCCAGCAGCCGCCCGGGACAGCCATCGACCTATGGCTACACCTTC
CASSRPGQPSTYGYTF
>TRBV27|NA|TRBJ2-1|NA
TGTGCCAGCAGTTCCACCGGGCCCCCAAATGAGCAGTTCTTC
CASSSTGPPNEQFF
>TRBV7-9|NA|TRBJ1-2|NA
TGTGCCAGCAGCCCCGGAACGAGAGGCTACACCTTC
CASSPGTRGYTF
>TRBV18|NA|TRBJ2-1|TRBD2
TGTGCCAGCTCACCGCCGGGACTAGCGGGGACCAATGAGCAGTTCTTC
CASSPPGLAGTNEQFF
>TRBV5-6|NA|TRBJ1-2|NA
TGTGCCAGCAGCGAGGGACACCAGACTTATGGCTACACCTTC
CASSEGHQTYGYTF
>TRBV7-2|NA|TRBJ2-7|TRBD2
TGTGCCAGCAGCCGCTTAACGAGACTAGCGGTTAAGGGCGAGCAGTACTTC
CASSRLTRLAVKGEQYF
>TRBV10-3|NA|TRBJ1-1|NA
TGTGCCATCAGTGACCATCAGGGGACTGAAGCTTTCTTT
CAISDHQGTEAFF
>TRBV19|NA|TRBJ2-1|NA
TGTGCCAGTAGTGTTAGCCTACTTACCGGGAATGAGCAGTTCTTC
CASSVSLLTGNEQFF
>TRBV19|NA|TRBJ1-4|NA
TGTGCCAGTAGTATAGTAGGGGCAGTCCAGGAAAAACTGTTTTTT
CASSIVGAVQEKLFF
>TRBV7-2|NA|TRBJ1-1|TRBD1
TGTGCCAGCAGCCGCCGGACAGGGGGGAACACTGAAGCTTTCTTT
CASSRRTGGNTEAFF
>TRBV7-9|NA|TRBJ1-1|TRBD1
TGTGCCAGCAGCTTAGCGCAGGGGGCAGGCACTGAAGCTTTCTTT
CASSLAQGAGTEAFF
>TRBV15|NA|TRBJ1-2|TRBD1
TGTGCCACCTGGAGGGACAGCTATGGCTACACCTTC
CATWRDSYGYTF
>TRBV21-1|NA|TRBJ2-7|NA
TGTGCCAGCAGCAAGGACAGGGGAAACTACGAGCAGTACTTC
CASSKDRGNYEQYF
>TRBV12-3/TRBV12-4|NA|TRBJ2-1|NA
TGTGCCAGCACCGAGGGGGGGGTCAATGAGCAGTTCTTC
CASTEGGVNEQFF
>TRBV7-3|NA|TRBJ1-1|NA
TGTGCCAGCAGCTTATCGCAGAACACTGAAGCTTTCTTT
CASSLSQNTEAFF
>TRBV11-2|NA|TRBJ2-1|TRBD2
TGTGCCAGCAGCCTATTAACGGGACTAGCTTTCAATGAGCAGTTCTTC
CASSLLTGLAFNEQFF
>TRBV15|NA|TRBJ1-1|NA
TGTGCCACCAGCAGAGACCCCCCAGCAGGCGAGGGCCCTGAAGCTTTCTTT
CATSRDPPAGEGPEAFF
>TRBV6-5|NA|TRBJ1-2|TRBD1
TGTGCCAGCACCGGCCGGGACAGAGGCAGCTACACCTTC
CASTGRDRGSYTF
>TRBV29-1|NA|TRBJ2-7|TRBD1
TGCAGCGTTGGGGCAGGGGGTAGTTACGAGCAGTACTTC
CSVGAGGSYEQYF
>TRBV21-1|NA|TRBJ2-1|NA
TGTGCCAGCAGCAAAAGGTTCGGTAGGGACAACCACTACAATGAGCAGTTCTTC
CASSKRFGRDNHYNEQFF
>TRBV4-1|NA|TRBJ2-1|TRBD2
TGCGCCAGCAGCCCGAGTTCTAGCGGGAGGGGATCCTACAATGAGCAGTTCTTC
CASSPSSSGRGSYNEQFF